The next 4 T cell receptor beta chains were all read from a single sample in a study of shared clonotypes between healthy human individuals. The repertoire was sequenced with immunoSEQ multiplex PCR; TCRdb's copy has only in-frame clones and lacks some. The table has roughly 2.2 million clones, roughly 93% seen once. The specimen sequenced was naive CD4+ T cells from PBMCs. Indicated subset: CD45RA+ positively selected. These receptors all come from a man aged 18 to 29 in good health. Some clones in this sample may be carry-over from other donors' samples.

V gene TRBV6-1 combines with J gene TRBJ1-5; D is uncertain. The V end lost 1 base, the J end lost 5 bases, and 12 bases lay between the germline ends. The CDR3 length is 15 residues. Per germline, CDR1 MNHNS and CDR2 SASEGT. The CDR3 bases are TGTGCCAGCAGTGAAGGGCCCGGGGAGGATCAGCCCCAGCATTTT. It codes for CASSEGPGEDQPQHF.

V gene TRBV28 combines with J gene TRBJ1-5; weak D call: TRBD1 (5 bases). This CDR3 contains 15 residues. The germline V and J ends were trimmed by 4 bases and 6 bases, with 16 bases remaining between them. Germline CDR1 is MDHEN and CDR2 is SYDVKM. The CDR3: CASSSGGGPSQPQHF. CDR3 in DNA: TGTGCCAGCAGTTCTGGGGGGGGTCCAAGTCAGCCCCAGCATTTT.

This chain uses TRBV18 with TRBJ2-4; no clear D gene. V was cut by 2 bases and J by 0 bases, with 11 bases left in between. The CDR3 consists of 16 residues. The V gene's germline CDR1 is KGHSH and CDR2 LQKENI. The CDR3 sequence: CASSPGVSGAKNIQYF. The CDR3 DNA follows: TGTGCCAGCTCACCAGGCGTTTCGGGAGCCAAAAACATTCAGTACTTC.

The chain uses TRBV5-1 and TRBJ2-5, with D possibly called TRBD1 or TRBD2 (6 bases each). Germline V gives CDR1 SGHRS, CDR2 YFSETQ. The CDR3 contains 15 residues. The V and J ends lost 2 bases and 5 bases respectively, with 16 bases between them. The CDR3 sequence: CASSFPSGAGETQYF. CDR3 sequence (DNA): TGCGCCAGCAGCTTTCCTTCGGGGGCTGGGGAGACCCAGTACTTC. The full variable domain, with the rest looked up from reference TRBV5-1 and TRBJ2-5, is KAGVTQTPRYLIKTRGQQVTLSCSPISGHRSVSWYQQTPGQGLQFLFEYFSETQRNKGNFPGRFSGRQFSNSRSEMNVSTLELGDSALYLCASSFPSGAGETQYFGPGTRLLVL.